This T cell receptor (beta chain) was captured in a study of blood T cell repertoires in COVID-19. This clone was found once. Original data processing: Amplification of reference gene primers provided the estimated nucleated cell counts. Measured with immunoSEQ multiplex PCR; TCRdb has only the in-frame clones, and not every one. V and J calls and clone size are those listed in that table; D and trimming were worked out from the DNA. Altogether under 300,000 clones are present, approximately 90% being singletons, with the ten largest covering 3.5% to 4.5%. The CDR3 is 17 residues long. Germline V gene sequence: CDR1 LNHDA, CDR2 SQIVND (reference sequence). V gave up 5 bases and J gave up 10 bases, with 24 bases separating them.

The source of this sequence is a woman aged 35 to 49 with acute or convalescent COVID-19. Sequenced material: peripheral blood. The chain has TRBV19 and TRBJ1-6; D might be TRBD1 (5 bases). The CDR3 bases are TGTGCCAGTAGTCCACACGGACAAACGTCCGGGGGGTCACCCCTCCACTTT. This codes for CASSPHGQTSGGSPLHF.